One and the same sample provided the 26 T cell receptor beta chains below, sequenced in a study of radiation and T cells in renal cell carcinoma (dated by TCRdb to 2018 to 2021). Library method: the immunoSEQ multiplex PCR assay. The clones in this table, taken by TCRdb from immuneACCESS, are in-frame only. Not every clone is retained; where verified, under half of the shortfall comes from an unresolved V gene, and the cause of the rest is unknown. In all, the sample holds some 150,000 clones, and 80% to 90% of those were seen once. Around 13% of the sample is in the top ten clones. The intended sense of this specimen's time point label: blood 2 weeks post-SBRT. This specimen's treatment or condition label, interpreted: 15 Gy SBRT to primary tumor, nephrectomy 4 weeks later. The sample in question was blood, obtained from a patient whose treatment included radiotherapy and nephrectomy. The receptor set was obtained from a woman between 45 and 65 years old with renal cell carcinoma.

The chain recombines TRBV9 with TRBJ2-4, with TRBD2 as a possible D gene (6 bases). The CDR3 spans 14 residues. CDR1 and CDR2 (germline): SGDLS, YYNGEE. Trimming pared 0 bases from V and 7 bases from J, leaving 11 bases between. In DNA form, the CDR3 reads TGTGCCAGCAGCGTAGCGGGGGATTTGAACATTCAGTACTTC. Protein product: CASSVAGDLNIQYF.

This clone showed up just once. Written as DNA, the CDR3 is TGTGCCAGCAGCTTCGGGCGGGCTGGAGGATTTAATGAGCAGTTCTTC. Translating gives CASSFGRAGGFNEQFF. The chain joins TRBV7-6 to TRBJ2-1, with D maybe TRBD2 (5 bases). V lost 3 bases, J lost 7 bases, and 19 bases lay in between. This CDR3 region has 16 residues. Germline lookup yields CDR1 SGHVS and CDR2 FNYEAQ.

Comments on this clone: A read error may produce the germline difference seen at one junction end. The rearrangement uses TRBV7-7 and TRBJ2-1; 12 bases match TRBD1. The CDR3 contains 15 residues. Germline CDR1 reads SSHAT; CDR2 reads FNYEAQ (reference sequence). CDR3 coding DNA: TGTGCTAGCAGCCCCGGGACAGGGGGCTTCAATGAGCAGTTCTTC. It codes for CASSPGTGGFNEQFF.

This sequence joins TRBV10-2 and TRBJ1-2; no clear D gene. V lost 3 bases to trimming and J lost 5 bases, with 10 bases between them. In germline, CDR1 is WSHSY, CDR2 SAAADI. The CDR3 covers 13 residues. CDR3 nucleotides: TGCGCCAGCAGTGATATTCTCCCATATGGCTACACCTTC. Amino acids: CASSDILPYGYTF.

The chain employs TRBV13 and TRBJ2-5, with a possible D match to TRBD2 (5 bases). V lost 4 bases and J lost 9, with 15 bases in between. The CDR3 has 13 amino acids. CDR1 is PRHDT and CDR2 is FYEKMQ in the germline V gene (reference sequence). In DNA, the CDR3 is TGTGCCAGCAGCTCAGGACGGCTCGGGGCCCAGTACTTC. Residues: CASSSGRLGAQYF.

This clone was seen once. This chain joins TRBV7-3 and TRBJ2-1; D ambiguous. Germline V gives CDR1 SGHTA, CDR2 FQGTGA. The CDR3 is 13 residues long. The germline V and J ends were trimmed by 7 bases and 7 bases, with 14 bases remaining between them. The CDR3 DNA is TGTGCCAGCACACAACTGCAGAAAAATGAGCAGTTCTTC. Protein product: CASTQLQKNEQFF.

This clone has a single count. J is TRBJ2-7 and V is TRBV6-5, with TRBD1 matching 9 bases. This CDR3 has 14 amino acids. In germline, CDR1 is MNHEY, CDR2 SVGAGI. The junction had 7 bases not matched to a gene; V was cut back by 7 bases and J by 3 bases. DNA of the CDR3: TGTGCCAGCAACCCAGGACAGGGGCTCTACGAGCAGTACTTC. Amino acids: CASNPGQGLYEQYF.

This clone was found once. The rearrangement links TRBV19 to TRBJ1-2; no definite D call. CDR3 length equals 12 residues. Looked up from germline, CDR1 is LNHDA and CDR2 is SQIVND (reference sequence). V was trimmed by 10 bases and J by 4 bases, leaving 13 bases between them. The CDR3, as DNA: TGTGCCACCCTATCTACAGTCTATGGCTACACCTTC. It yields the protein CATLSTVYGYTF.

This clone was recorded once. In nucleotides, the CDR3 is TGCGCCAGCAGCCCGCGGACGAGGGGCTCCTACAATGAGCAGTTCTTC. It translates to CASSPRTRGSYNEQFF. This sequence joins TRBV4-1 and TRBJ2-1; D is possibly TRBD1 or TRBD2 (5 bases each). Trimming cost V 4 bases and J 0 bases, with 13 bases left between them. This CDR3 region has 16 residues. CDR1 is MGHRA and CDR2 is YSYEKL in the germline V gene.

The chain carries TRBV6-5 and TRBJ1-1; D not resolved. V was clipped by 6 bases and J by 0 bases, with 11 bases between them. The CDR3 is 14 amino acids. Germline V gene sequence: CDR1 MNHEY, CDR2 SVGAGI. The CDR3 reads CASRDFEMNTEAFF. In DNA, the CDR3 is TGTGCCAGCAGGGATTTTGAAATGAACACTGAAGCTTTCTTT.

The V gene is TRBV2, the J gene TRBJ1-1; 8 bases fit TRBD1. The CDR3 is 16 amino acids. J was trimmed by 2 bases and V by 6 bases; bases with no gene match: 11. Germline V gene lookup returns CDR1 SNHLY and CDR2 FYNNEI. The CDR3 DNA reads TGTGCCAGCAGGCCCGACAGGGGCGGCATTAACACTGAAGCTTTCTTT. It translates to CASRPDRGGINTEAFF.

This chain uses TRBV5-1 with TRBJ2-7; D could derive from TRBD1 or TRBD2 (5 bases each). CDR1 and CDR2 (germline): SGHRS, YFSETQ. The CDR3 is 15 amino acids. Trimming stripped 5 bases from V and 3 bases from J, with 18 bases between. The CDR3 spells CASSLDGTAYYEQYF. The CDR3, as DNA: TGCGCCAGCAGTCTGGACGGGACCGCATACTACGAGCAGTACTTC.

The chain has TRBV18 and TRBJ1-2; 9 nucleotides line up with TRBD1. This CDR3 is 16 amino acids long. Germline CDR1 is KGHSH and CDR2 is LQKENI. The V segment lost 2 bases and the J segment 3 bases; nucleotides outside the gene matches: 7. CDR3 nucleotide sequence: TGTGCCAGCTCACCAGGCGACAGGGGGGATTACTATGGCTACACCTTC. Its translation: CASSPGDRGDYYGYTF.

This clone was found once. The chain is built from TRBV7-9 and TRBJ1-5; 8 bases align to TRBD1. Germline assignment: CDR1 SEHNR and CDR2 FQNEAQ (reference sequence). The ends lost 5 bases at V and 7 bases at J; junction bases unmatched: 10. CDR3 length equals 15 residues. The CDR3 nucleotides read TGTGCCAGCAGCCTATCAGGGGGCGCCGGACAGCCCCAGCATTTT. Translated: CASSLSGGAGQPQHF.

The CDR3 nucleotides are TGTGCCAGCAGCCAACACCCTCGAGGGGGGGCCGAGTACGATGAGCAGTTCTTC. Translated, it gives CASSQHPRGGAEYDEQFF. This chain links TRBV4-2 with TRBJ2-1, with a possible D match to TRBD2 (7 bases). Germline V gene lookup returns CDR1 LGHNA and CDR2 YNFKEQ. This CDR3 region has 18 residues. Trimming pared 2 bases from V and 8 bases from J, leaving 25 bases between.

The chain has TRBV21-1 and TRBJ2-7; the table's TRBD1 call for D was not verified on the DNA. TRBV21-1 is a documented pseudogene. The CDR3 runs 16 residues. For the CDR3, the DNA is TGTGCCAGCAGCAAACTACAGGGCGAAAGACGCTACGAGCAGTACTTC. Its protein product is CASSKLQGERRYEQYF.

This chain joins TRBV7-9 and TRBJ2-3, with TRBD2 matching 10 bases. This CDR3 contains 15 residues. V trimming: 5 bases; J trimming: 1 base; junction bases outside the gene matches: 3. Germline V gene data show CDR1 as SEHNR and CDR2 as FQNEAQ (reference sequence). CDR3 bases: TGTGCCAGCAGCCGGACTAGCGGACGCACAGATACGCAGTATTTT. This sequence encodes CASSRTSGRTDTQYF.

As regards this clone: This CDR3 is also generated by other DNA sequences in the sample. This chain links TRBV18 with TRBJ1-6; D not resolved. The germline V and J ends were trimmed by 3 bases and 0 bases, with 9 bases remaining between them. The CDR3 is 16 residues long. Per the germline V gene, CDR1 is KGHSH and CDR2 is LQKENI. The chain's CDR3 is CASSPRSSSYNSPLHF. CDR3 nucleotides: TGTGCCAGCTCACCCAGGTCCAGCTCCTATAATTCACCCCTCCACTTT.

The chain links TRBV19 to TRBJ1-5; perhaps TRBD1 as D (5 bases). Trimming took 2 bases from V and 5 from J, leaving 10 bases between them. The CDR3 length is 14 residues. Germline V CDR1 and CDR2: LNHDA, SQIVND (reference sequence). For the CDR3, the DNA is TGTGCCAGTAGTATAAAGGTAGGGGATCAGCCCCAGCATTTT. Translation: CASSIKVGDQPQHF.

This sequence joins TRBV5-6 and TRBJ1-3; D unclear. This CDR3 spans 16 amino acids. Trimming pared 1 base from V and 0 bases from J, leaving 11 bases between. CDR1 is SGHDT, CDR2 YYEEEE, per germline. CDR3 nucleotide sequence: TGTGCCAGCAGCTTGCCGGGAGGGAACTCTGGAAACACCATATATTTT. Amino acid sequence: CASSLPGGNSGNTIYF.

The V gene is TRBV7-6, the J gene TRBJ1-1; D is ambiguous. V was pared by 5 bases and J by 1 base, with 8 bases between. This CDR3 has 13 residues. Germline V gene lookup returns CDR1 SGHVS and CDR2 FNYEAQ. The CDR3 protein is CASSPGGNTEAFF. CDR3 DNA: TGTGCCAGCAGCCCCGGTGGGAACACTGAAGCTTTCTTT.

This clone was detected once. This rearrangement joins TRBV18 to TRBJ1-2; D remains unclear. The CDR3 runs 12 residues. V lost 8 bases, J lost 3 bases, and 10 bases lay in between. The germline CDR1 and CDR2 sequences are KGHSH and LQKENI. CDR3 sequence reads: CASADSHYGYTF. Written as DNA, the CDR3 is TGTGCCAGCGCAGATTCCCACTATGGCTACACCTTC.

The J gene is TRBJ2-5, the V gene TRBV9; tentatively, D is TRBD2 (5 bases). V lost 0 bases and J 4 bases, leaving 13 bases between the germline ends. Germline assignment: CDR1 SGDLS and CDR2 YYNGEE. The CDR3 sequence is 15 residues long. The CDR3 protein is CASSVGRLSAETQYF. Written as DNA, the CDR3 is TGTGCCAGCAGCGTAGGGCGACTATCGGCAGAGACCCAGTACTTC.

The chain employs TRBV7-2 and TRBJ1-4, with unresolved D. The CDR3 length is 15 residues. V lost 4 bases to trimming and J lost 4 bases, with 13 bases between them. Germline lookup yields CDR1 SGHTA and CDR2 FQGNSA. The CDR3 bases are TGTGCCAGCAGCTCCTCTCCGATCAATAATGAAAAACTGTTTTTT. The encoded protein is CASSSSPINNEKLFF.

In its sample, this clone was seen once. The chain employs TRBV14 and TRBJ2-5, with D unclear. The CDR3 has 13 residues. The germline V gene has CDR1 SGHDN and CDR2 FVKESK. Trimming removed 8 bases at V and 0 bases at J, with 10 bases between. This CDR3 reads CASSVGYQETQYF. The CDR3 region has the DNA TGTGCCAGCTCGGTGGGGTACCAAGAGACCCAGTACTTC.

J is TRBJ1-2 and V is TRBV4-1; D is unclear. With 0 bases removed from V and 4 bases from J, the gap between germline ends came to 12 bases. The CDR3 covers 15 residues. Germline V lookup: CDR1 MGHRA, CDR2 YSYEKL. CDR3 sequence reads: CASSQDRSVGYGYTF. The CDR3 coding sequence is TGCGCCAGCAGCCAAGATCGGTCCGTGGGCTATGGCTACACCTTC.